The 16 T cell receptor beta chains listed next were all sequenced from one sample in a study of Graves' ophthalmopathy and Graves' hyperthyroidism. RNA served as the template for amplifying TCR beta CDR3 regions. Amplification began with first-round RT-PCR using HTBI primers, then second-round multiplex PCR was performed. TCRdb reprocessed the multiplex PCR reads with MiXCR, giving one entry per CDR3 protein. The profile shows about 740,000 distinct CDR3 sequences, approximately 40% of them singletons. Sequenced sample: peripheral blood. Receptors were obtained from an adult man with Graves' ophthalmopathy.

About this clonotype itself: Just one base apart from a much larger clone, this may be a read error. This CDR3 fails to terminate in the conserved phenylalanine or tryptophan, so it likely reflects a read error. V and J are TRBV19 and TRBJ1-2; no clear D gene. The CDR3 consists of 14 residues. Trimming left V 7 bases short and J 4 bases short, with 16 bases between. Germline V gives CDR1 LNHDA, CDR2 SQIVND (reference sequence). As DNA, the CDR3 is TGTGCCAGTATGGTTAACGGGGTGCGCTATGGCTACACCTAC. Translation gives CASMVNGVRYGYTY.

J is TRBJ2-7 and V is TRBV7-9; D call uncertain. V lost 6 bases to trimming and J lost 2 bases, with 11 bases between them. CDR1 and CDR2 (germline): SEHNR, FQNEAQ (reference sequence). This CDR3 has 13 amino acids. The CDR3 sequence is CASREGRTYEQYF. The DNA for the CDR3 is TGTGCCAGCAGAGAAGGCAGAACCTACGAGCAGTACTTC. Filled out from reference TRBV7-9 and TRBJ2-7, the complete variable domain reads DTGVSQNPRHKITKRGQNVTFRCDPISEHNRLYWYRQTLGQGPEFLTYFQNEAQLEKSRLLSDRFSAERPKGSFSTLEIQRTEQGDSAMYLCASREGRTYEQYFGPGTRLTVT.

This clonotype was counted between two and nine times. The chain joins TRBV5-1 to TRBJ2-7; the D gene could be TRBD1 or TRBD2 (6 bases each). CDR1 and CDR2 from the germline V gene are SGHRS and YFSETQ. Trimming shortened V by 4 bases and J by 3 bases, and 11 bases separated the two germline ends. CDR3 length equals 13 residues. The CDR3 loop is CASSGGRNYEQYF. The DNA of the CDR3 is TGCGCCAGCAGCGGGGGGCGCAACTACGAGCAGTACTTC.

On this clonotype itself: A much larger clone lies a single base off, so this may be a read error. This CDR3 fails to terminate in the conserved phenylalanine or tryptophan, so it likely reflects a read error. The chain employs TRBV2 and TRBJ1-6; TRBD1 matches at 10 bases. Germline values: CDR1 SNHLY, CDR2 FYNNEI. V shed 3 bases, J shed 9 bases, and the junction held 2 bases outside the gene matches. The CDR3 consists of 14 residues. The CDR3 region has the DNA TGTGCCAGCAGTGAGGACAGGGGGTCTTCACCCCTCCACCTT. Residues: CASSEDRGSSPLHL.

This chain joins TRBV24-1 and TRBJ1-5; 8 bases align to TRBD1. This CDR3 has 15 amino acids. The V gene end was trimmed by 7 bases and the J gene end by 2 bases; junction bases not matched to a gene: 6. Germline CDR1 reads KGHDR; CDR2 reads SFDVKD. CDR3 DNA sequence: TGTGCCACCAGAGGACAGGGCCAAGGCAATCAGCCCCAGCATTTT. The encoded protein is CATRGQGQGNQPQHF.

This chain joins TRBV29-1 and TRBJ1-5, with 7 bases identical to TRBD1. Trimming at V came to 8 bases and at J to 6 bases, leaving 7 bases not matched to a gene. The CDR3 loop spans 12 amino acids. Germline CDR1 and CDR2: SQVTM and ANQGSEA. CDR3: CSLDTGVQPQHF. As DNA, the CDR3 is TGCAGCTTAGATACAGGGGTTCAGCCCCAGCATTTT.

This clonotype came up once. The CDR3 DNA reads as TGCAGTGCCAGCAGTCCATCTTCAGAGACCCAGTACTTC. Its translation: CSASSPSSETQYF. This chain joins TRBV20-1 and TRBJ2-5, with D unresolved. The CDR3 runs to 13 residues. Per germline, CDR1 DFQATT and CDR2 SNEGSKA (reference sequence). V shed 6 bases and J shed 4 bases, with 15 bases lying between them.

Comment on this clonotype: A much more abundant neighbour one base away suggests this may be a read error. The V call is TRBV7-2, the J call TRBJ2-7; TRBD1 agrees at 10 bases. Germline assignment: CDR1 SGHTA and CDR2 FQGNSA. V was clipped by 10 bases and J by 7 bases; unmatched bases: 10. This CDR3 is built from 13 residues. CDR3 amino acids: CATRTGGYGEQYF. The CDR3 nucleotides are TGTGCCACCCGGACAGGGGGTTATGGAGAGCAGTACTTC.

This clonotype was seen repeatedly, ten times or more. The chain is built from TRBV15 and TRBJ2-7; unclear D gene. Deletions cut 3 bases from V and 2 bases from J, with 2 bases between. This CDR3 spans 11 amino acids. Germline V gives CDR1 LNHNV, CDR2 YYDKDF (reference sequence). The CDR3 here is CATSSTYEQYF. CDR3 nucleotides: TGTGCCACCAGCAGCACCTACGAGCAGTACTTC.

The chain couples TRBV5-8 to TRBJ1-5, with D hard to call. The CDR3 is 15 amino acids. Trimming shortened V by 1 base and J by 6 bases, and 14 bases separated the two germline ends. CDR1 SGHTS and CDR2 YDEGEE come from the germline V gene. CDR3 coding DNA: TGTGCCAGCAGCTTGTTAGGCGGCCAGAGTCAGCCCCAGCATTTT. This gives the protein CASSLLGGQSQPQHF.

In this sample, this clonotype turned up a few times. The chain carries TRBV20-1 and TRBJ2-7; 10 bases align to TRBD2. The trim removed 3 bases at V and 4 bases at J, leaving 6 bases unmatched. The germline V gene encodes CDR1 DFQATT and CDR2 SNEGSKA (reference sequence). The CDR3 is 14 amino acids. The CDR3 nucleotides read TGCAGTGCTAGTAGGCTAGCGGGAGAATACGAGCAGTACTTC. Protein: CSASRLAGEYEQYF.

The gene calls are TRBV7-3 and TRBJ2-2, with TRBD2 matching 13 bases. Germline CDR1 reads SGHTA; CDR2 reads FQGTGA. This CDR3 contains 15 residues. V dropped 10 bases and J dropped 2; count of bases not matched to a gene: 4. This CDR3 reads CAIGTSGINTGELFF. The CDR3 DNA reads as TGTGCCATCGGGACTAGCGGGATTAACACCGGGGAGCTGTTTTTT.

The sample holds a few counts of this clonotype. The genes are TRBV7-9 and TRBJ2-2; no firm D call. Germline V gene lookup returns CDR1 SEHNR and CDR2 FQNEAQ (reference sequence). This CDR3 region has 16 residues. The V end was cut by 2 bases, the J end by 0 bases, with 10 bases between. CDR3: CASSLIGQPNTGELFF. CDR3 in DNA: TGTGCCAGCAGCTTAATAGGTCAGCCGAACACCGGGGAGCTGTTTTTT.

This clonotype was counted a few times. The chain employs TRBV19 and TRBJ1-5, with D possibly being TRBD1 (6 bases). Deletions cut 7 bases from V and 0 bases from J, with 13 bases between. CDR1 and CDR2 from the germline V gene are LNHDA and SQIVND (reference sequence). The CDR3 has 15 amino acids. The CDR3 DNA follows: TGTGCCAGTATCCCCGGGACACTTAGCAATCAGCCCCAGCATTTT. Translation: CASIPGTLSNQPQHF.

The genes are TRBV7-2 and TRBJ1-1; TRBD1 agrees at 9 bases. Germline V gives CDR1 SGHTA, CDR2 FQGNSA. Trimming cost V 5 bases and J 7 bases; bases outside gene matches: 5. The CDR3 is made up of 13 amino acids. CDR3 protein: CASSGDRAFEAFF. Here the CDR3 DNA reads TGTGCCAGCAGCGGGGACAGGGCTTTTGAAGCTTTCTTT.

This sequence joins TRBV20-1 and TRBJ2-7, with D unclear. The CDR3 sequence is 12 residues long. The germline V gene has CDR1 DFQATT and CDR2 SNEGSKA (reference sequence). Trimming removed 7 bases from V and 0 bases from J, with 10 bases in between. DNA of the CDR3: TGCAGTGTGCTCGGTCGCTCCTACGAGCAGTACTTC. Encoded protein: CSVLGRSYEQYF.